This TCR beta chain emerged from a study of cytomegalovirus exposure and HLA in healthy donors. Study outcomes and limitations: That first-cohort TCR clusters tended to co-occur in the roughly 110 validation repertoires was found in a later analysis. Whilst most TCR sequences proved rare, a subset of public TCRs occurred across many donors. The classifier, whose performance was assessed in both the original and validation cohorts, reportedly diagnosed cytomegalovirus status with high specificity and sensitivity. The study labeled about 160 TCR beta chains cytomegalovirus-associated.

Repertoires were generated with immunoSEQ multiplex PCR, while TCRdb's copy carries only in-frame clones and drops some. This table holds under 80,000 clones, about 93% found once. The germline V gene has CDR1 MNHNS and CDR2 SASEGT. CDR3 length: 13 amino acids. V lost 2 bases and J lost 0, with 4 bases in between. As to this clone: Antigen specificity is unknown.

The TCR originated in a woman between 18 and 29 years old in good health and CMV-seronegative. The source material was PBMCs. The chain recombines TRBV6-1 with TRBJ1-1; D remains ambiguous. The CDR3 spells CASSESLNTEAFF. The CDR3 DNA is TGTGCCAGCAGTGAATCCTTGAACACTGAAGCTTTCTTT.